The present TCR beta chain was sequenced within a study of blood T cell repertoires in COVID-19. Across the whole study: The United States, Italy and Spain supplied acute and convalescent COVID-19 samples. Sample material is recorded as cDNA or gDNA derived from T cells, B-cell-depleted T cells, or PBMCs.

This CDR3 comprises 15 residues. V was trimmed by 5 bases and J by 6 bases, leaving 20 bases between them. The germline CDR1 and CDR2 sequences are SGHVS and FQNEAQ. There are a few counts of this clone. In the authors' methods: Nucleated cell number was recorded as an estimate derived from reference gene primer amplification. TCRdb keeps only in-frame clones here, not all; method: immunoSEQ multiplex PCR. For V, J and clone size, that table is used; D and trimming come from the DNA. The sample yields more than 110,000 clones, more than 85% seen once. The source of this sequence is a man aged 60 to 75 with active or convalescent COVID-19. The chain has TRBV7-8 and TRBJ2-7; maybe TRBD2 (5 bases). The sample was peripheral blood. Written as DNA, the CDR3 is TGTGCCAGCAGCCCGAGGACGGAGGCCCTTTCCGAGCAGTACTTC. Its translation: CASSPRTEALSEQYF.